This T cell receptor beta chain was profiled in a study of T-cell reconstitution after alpha-beta-depleted transplantation in children. General study findings and limits: The origin of alpha-beta T cells about two months after transplant was reportedly several hundred expanded graft clones. Some patients' high day-60 TCRbeta diversity was traced to surviving recipient T cells and thymic progenitors.

In its sample, this clonotype was seen many times. No antigen is known for it. Construction of the TCRbeta library involved unique molecular identifiers. From the PCR reads, TCRdb called clonotypes with MiXCR, one entry per CDR3 protein. Seen here are about 290,000 distinct CDR3 sequences, roughly a tenth observed once, and the top ten hold less than 8%. Germline CDR1 and CDR2: MNHEY and SVGAGI. Trimming left V 5 bases short and J 4 bases short, with 18 bases between. The CDR3 consists of 15 residues. V is TRBV6-5 and J is TRBJ2-7; D tentatively reads TRBD1 or TRBD2 (5 bases each). Material: PBMCs, obtained before TCRalphabeta/CD19-depleted stem cell transplant. This TCR was sampled from a boy in the first two years of life with acute myeloid leukemia, due to receive a stem cell transplant. Here the CDR3 reads CASSRGQGPLYEQYF. The CDR3 bases are TGTGCCAGCAGTCGGGGCCAGGGACCCTTATACGAGCAGTACTTC.